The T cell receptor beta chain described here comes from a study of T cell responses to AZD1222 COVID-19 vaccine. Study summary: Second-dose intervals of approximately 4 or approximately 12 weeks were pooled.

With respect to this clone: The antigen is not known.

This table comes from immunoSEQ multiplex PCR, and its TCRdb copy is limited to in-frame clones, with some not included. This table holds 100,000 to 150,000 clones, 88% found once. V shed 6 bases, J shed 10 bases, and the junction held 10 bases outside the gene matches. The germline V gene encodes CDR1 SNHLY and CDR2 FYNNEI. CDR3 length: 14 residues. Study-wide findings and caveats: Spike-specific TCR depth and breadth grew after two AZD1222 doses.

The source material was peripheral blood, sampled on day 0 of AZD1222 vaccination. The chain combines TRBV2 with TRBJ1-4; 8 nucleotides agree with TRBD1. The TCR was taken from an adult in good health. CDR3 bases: TGTGCCAGCAGGGGGGACAGGATAGTAGGAAAACTGTTTTTT. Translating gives CASRGDRIVGKLFF.